This TCR beta chain was captured by sequencing in a study of CD8 T cells in ankylosing spondylitis. Libraries for TCR beta were made by quantitative 5'-RACE with molecular barcodes. MiXCR, applied by TCRdb to the 5' RACE reads, yields one record per CDR3 protein. The repertoire consists of about 400,000 distinct CDR3 sequences, with roughly 20% occurring once and the leading ten covering 10% to 15%. Germline V gene sequence: CDR1 MNHNS, CDR2 SASEGT. The CDR3 covers 15 residues. V lost 2 bases to trimming and J lost 0 bases, with 9 bases between them. The chain has TRBV6-1 and TRBJ2-3, with D possibly matching TRBD2 (6 bases). The sequenced material came from blood, either unsorted or a sorted T cell fraction (not recorded which). The TCR sequence derives from a male donor with ankylosing spondylitis or in good health (not recorded which). CDR3: CASSEWGGSTDTQYF. The CDR3 DNA is TGTGCCAGCAGTGAATGGGGAGGTAGCACAGATACGCAGTATTTT.